The 19 T cell receptor beta chains listed next were all sequenced from one sample in a study of CD8+ T cells in alopecia areata. Isolated RNA was reverse transcribed into cDNA used as the sequencing template. The repertoire was sequenced with immunoSEQ multiplex PCR; TCRdb's copy has only in-frame clones and lacks some. Of approximately 210,000 clones detected, 50% to 60% appear once; the ten largest clones hold approximately 3.5%. Treatment specified: oral pan-JAK inhibitor, 5-10 mg twice daily. Material: CD4+ T cells sorted from blood, obtained at week 4, from a patient treated with tofacitinib. Source of these receptors: a human donor with alopecia areata.

This clone was picked up a small number of times. The V and J genes are TRBV9 and TRBJ1-1; 9 positions match TRBD1. The germline V gene has CDR1 SGDLS and CDR2 YYNGEE. V was clipped by 0 bases and J by 8 bases; unmatched bases: 2. The CDR3 runs to 13 residues. CDR3 in amino acids: CASSVVDRGEAFF. CDR3 coding DNA: TGTGCCAGCAGCGTAGTGGACAGGGGAGAAGCTTTCTTT.

The chain joins TRBV4-2 to TRBJ2-1; the D gene is possibly TRBD2 (5 bases). Per germline, CDR1 LGHNA and CDR2 YNFKEQ. The V end was cut by 4 bases, the J end by 6 bases, with 10 bases between. The CDR3 loop spans 13 amino acids. The CDR3 loop reads CASSLGSGNEQFF. The CDR3 DNA sequence: TGTGCCAGCAGCCTCGGAAGCGGCAATGAGCAGTTCTTC.

The genes are TRBV30 and TRBJ2-1; D is uncertain. V was trimmed by 4 bases and J by 0 bases, leaving 7 bases between them. Germline CDR1 reads GTSNPN; CDR2 reads SVGIG (reference sequence). The CDR3 runs 13 residues. Here the CDR3 DNA reads TGTGCCTGGACAGGAGACTCCTACAATGAGCAGTTCTTC. This gives the protein CAWTGDSYNEQFF.

The rearrangement uses TRBV5-4 and TRBJ2-3; no clear D. V was pared by 5 bases and J by 0 bases, with 10 bases between. CDR1 is SGHNT and CDR2 is YYREEE in the germline V gene (reference sequence). This CDR3 spans 14 amino acids. The CDR3, as DNA: TGTGCCAGCAGACCGTTGTCTAGCACAGATACGCAGTATTTT. Translated: CASRPLSSTDTQYF.

The chain employs TRBV2 and TRBJ2-6, with 10 bases that match TRBD1. CDR1 is SNHLY, CDR2 FYNNEI, per germline. The CDR3 runs 16 residues. The ends lost 8 bases at V and 0 bases at J; junction bases unmatched: 4. The CDR3 sequence: CASLRTGGSGANVLTF. CDR3 sequence (DNA): TGTGCCAGCCTAAGGACAGGGGGCTCTGGGGCCAACGTCCTGACTTTC.

V gene TRBV10-3 combines with J gene TRBJ1-5; 7 bases match TRBD1. Per germline, CDR1 ENHRY and CDR2 SYGVKD. This CDR3 region has 17 residues. V trimming: 0 bases; J trimming: 1 base; junction bases outside the gene matches: 6. The CDR3 nucleotides are TGTGCCATCAGTGAGTCTGCGGGACAGTCCAGCAATCAGCCCCAGCATTTT. It codes for CAISESAGQSSNQPQHF.

In this sample, this clone turned up a few times. The chain has TRBV5-1 and TRBJ2-5, with TRBD1 identical over 9 bases. Germline V lookup: CDR1 SGHRS, CDR2 YFSETQ. This CDR3 has 15 amino acids. After removal of 3 bases from V and 5 bases from J, the junction contained 8 bases not matched to a gene. CDR3 in DNA: TGCGCCAGCAGCTACGGGGACAGGGATACGGAGACCCAGTACTTC. This gives the protein CASSYGDRDTETQYF.

The rearrangement links TRBV2 to TRBJ1-1, with a tentative D call TRBD1 (5 bases). The CDR3 is made up of 12 amino acids. Germline lookup yields CDR1 SNHLY and CDR2 FYNNEI. The V gene lost 2 bases and the J gene lost 11 bases, with 12 bases spanning the gap. The CDR3 loop is CASSEKGSRAFF. CDR3 DNA: TGTGCCAGCAGTGAAAAGGGGTCGAGGGCTTTCTTT.

This clone occurred once. The rearrangement links TRBV30 to TRBJ1-1, with a weak D call TRBD1 (5 bases). The CDR3 sequence is 17 residues long. The V gene lost 2 bases and the J gene lost 4 bases, with 23 bases spanning the gap. CDR1 and CDR2 (germline): GTSNPN, SVGIG (reference sequence). CDR3: CAWSSTSKQGASTEAFF. Here the CDR3 DNA reads TGTGCCTGGAGTTCCACATCCAAACAAGGGGCGAGCACTGAAGCTTTCTTT.

V is TRBV30 and J is TRBJ1-2; maybe TRBD1 (5 bases). In germline, CDR1 is GTSNPN, CDR2 SVGIG (reference sequence). The CDR3 is made up of 13 amino acids. Trimming left V 3 bases short and J 3 bases short, with 11 bases between. The chain's CDR3 is CAWRKDRDYGYTF. The CDR3 DNA reads as TGTGCCTGGAGGAAAGACAGAGACTATGGCTACACCTTC.

The chain joins TRBV15 to TRBJ1-4, with TRBD1 matching over 7 bases. V was pared by 0 bases and J by 8 bases, with 3 bases of the junction left unmatched. This CDR3 spans 14 amino acids. Germline V gene data show CDR1 as LNHNV and CDR2 as YYDKDF (reference sequence). CDR3 sequence: CATSRDRTGEKLFF. The CDR3 DNA is TGTGCCACCAGCAGAGATCGGACAGGCGAAAAACTGTTTTTT. The full variable domain, with the rest looked up from reference TRBV15 and TRBJ1-4, is DAMVIQNPRYQVTQFGKPVTLSCSQTLNHNVMYWYQQKSSQAPKLLFHYYDKDFNNEADTPDNFQSRRPNTSFCFLDIRSPGLGDTAMYLCATSRDRTGEKLFFGSGTQLSVL.

The chain has TRBV25-1 and TRBJ2-7, with D perhaps TRBD2 (6 bases). Germline V gene sequence: CDR1 MGHDK, CDR2 SYGVNS. The CDR3 has 14 residues. Trimming cost V 8 bases and J 3 bases, with 17 bases left between them. CDR3 nucleotide sequence: TGTGCCAGCCGTGGGACTTCGGTCGACTACGAGCAGTACTTC. Its protein product is CASRGTSVDYEQYF.

J is TRBJ1-1 and V is TRBV2; D remains unclear. This CDR3 region has 10 residues. CDR1 and CDR2 (germline): SNHLY, FYNNEI. V was pared by 1 base and J by 10 bases, with 4 bases between. This CDR3 reads CASSEGRAFF. CDR3 nucleotides: TGTGCCAGCAGTGAAGGGCGAGCTTTCTTT.

The V and J genes are TRBV30 and TRBJ2-2; D call uncertain. The V gene's germline CDR1 is GTSNPN and CDR2 SVGIG (reference sequence). Trimming left V 0 bases short and J 4 bases short, with 12 bases between. The CDR3 runs to 15 residues. In DNA, the CDR3 is TGTGCCTGGAGTGTATCTGGCTACCTCACCGGGGAGCTGTTTTTT. Translation gives CAWSVSGYLTGELFF.

The V gene is TRBV19, the J gene TRBJ1-2, with 8 bases matching TRBD1. CDR1 LNHDA and CDR2 SQIVND come from the germline V gene (reference sequence). The length of the CDR3 is 14 residues. Trimming removed 5 bases from V and 2 bases from J; junction bases left unmatched: 4. Written as DNA, the CDR3 is TGTGCCAGTAGTCCCCGGACAGGGAACTATGGCTACACCTTC. Translated: CASSPRTGNYGYTF.

The chain combines TRBV2 with TRBJ1-5; D is unresolved. V was cut by 4 bases and J by 9 bases, with 13 bases left in between. This CDR3 has 13 residues. Germline V gene lookup returns CDR1 SNHLY and CDR2 FYNNEI. CDR3 in amino acids: CASSGEGSGPQHF. The CDR3 nucleotides read TGTGCCAGCAGTGGGGAGGGATCCGGGCCCCAGCATTTT.

Only a few counts were recorded for this clone. The chain carries TRBV6-6 and TRBJ1-1, with D perhaps TRBD1 (5 bases). The germline gives CDR1 MNHNY, CDR2 SVGAGI (reference sequence). V lost 4 bases and J lost 1, with 16 bases in between. The CDR3 sequence is 16 residues long. Here the CDR3 DNA reads TGTGCCAGCAGTTCACCCCGGGGCACAGGGAACACTGAAGCTTTCTTT. It specifies CASSSPRGTGNTEAFF.

This clone was detected only a few times. The gene calls are TRBV5-4 and TRBJ1-4; D gene uncertain. Germline assignment: CDR1 SGHNT and CDR2 YYREEE (reference sequence). The CDR3 runs to 15 residues. The V and J ends lost 4 bases and 6 bases respectively, with 16 bases between them. The CDR3 bases are TGTGCCAGCAGCCCGGAGTCATCGCGGGATGAAAAACTGTTTTTT. Amino acid sequence: CASSPESSRDEKLFF.

The chain couples TRBV4-3 to TRBJ2-6; D perhaps matches TRBD2 (6 bases). CDR3 length: 17 residues. Germline lookup yields CDR1 LGHNA and CDR2 YSLEER. Trimming took off 0 bases at V and 4 bases at J, with 13 bases between the two ends. The CDR3 region is CASSQDRMGRGANVLTF. The CDR3 nucleotides read TGCGCCAGCAGCCAAGATCGAATGGGGAGGGGGGCCAACGTCCTGACTTTC.